The clone carrying this T cell receptor beta chain was observed a handful of times. Antigen: not known. Patients were excluded for uncontrolled infection, other autoimmune disease, pregnancy or lactation. Clinical symptoms, serum thyroxine, TRAb, thyroid ultrasound and orbital computed tomography informed diagnoses. Researchers amplified the TCR beta CDR3 regions from RNA transcripts. The study used the HTBI primer set for a first-round RT-PCR of the TCR CDR3. TCRdb re-derived calls from the multiplex PCR reads in MiXCR, one entry per CDR3 protein. The repertoire has around 340,000 distinct CDR3 sequences, 15% to 20% of them found once; the top ten carry around 15%. This sample was included in a study of T cells in Graves' hyperthyroidism and ophthalmopathy. Whole-study findings and limits: In validation, the model predicted ophthalmopathy. These predictions came a median roughly seven months before onset. Most thyroid clonotypes expanded above 0.001 were also detected in blood.

Per the germline V gene, CDR1 is SGHTA and CDR2 is FQGNSA. The CDR3 spans 19 residues. The trim removed 5 bases at V and 0 bases at J, leaving 11 bases unmatched. The rearrangement joins TRBV7-2 to TRBJ2-2, with 11 bases that match TRBD1. The sample was blood. The TCR originated in a woman in her 40s with Graves' ophthalmopathy. The CDR3: CASSPRRTGGVANTGELFF. DNA for the CDR3: TGTGCCAGCAGCCCGCGACGGACAGGGGGCGTAGCGAACACCGGGGAGCTGTTTTTT.